This entry is about one T cell receptor beta chain. Its target is not known. This sample stems from a study of monozygotic twins with cystic fibrosis. This table comes from immunoSEQ multiplex PCR, and its TCRdb copy is limited to in-frame clones, with some not included. The data hold 30,000 to 40,000 clones, with roughly three fifths observed a single time. Trimming cost V 3 bases and J 2 bases, with 10 bases left between them. In germline, CDR1 is SGHVS, CDR2 FNYEAQ. The CDR3 spans 14 residues. Overall study findings and caveats: Clonality was generally low (median approximately 0.0094), higher in the most severe patients. Shared CDR3 numbers were not associated with age, concordance or severity.

V gene TRBV7-6 combines with J gene TRBJ2-5; no definite D call. The sequenced material came from blood. This TCR came from a girl under 18 with cystic fibrosis. DNA for the CDR3: TGTGCCAGCAGCTTCAGAGCTGATCAAGAGACCCAGTACTTC. Translation: CASSFRADQETQYF.